The rows below give T cell receptor beta chains drawn from one sample of a study of patients and donors after allogeneic stem cell transplantation. From the RT-PCR reads, TCRdb called clonotypes with MiXCR, one entry per CDR3 protein. The sample has about 960,000 distinct CDR3 sequences; more than 15% are singletons. The sequenced material came from blood, either unsorted or a sorted T cell fraction (not recorded which). The source is a human donor who was either an allogeneic HSCT recipient or a stem cell or donor lymphocyte infusion donor (not recorded which). It is not recorded whose cells these are; they may come from a transplant donor. CDR3s include the opening cysteine and the closing phenylalanine or tryptophan. D genes are given only for firm matches. Size values are once, few and many counts, or a class for expanded clones, and some rows have none.

17,NA,TRBJ1-3,TRBV12-3/TRBV12-4,NA,CATQLGKGLPSGNTIYF,TGTGCCACCCAATTGGGAAAGGGGTTACCCTCTGGAAACACCATATATTTT
14,NA,TRBJ1-1,TRBV9,NA,CASSVAIENTEAFF,TGTGCCAGCAGCGTAGCGATCGAGAACACTGAAGCTTTCTTT
12,NA,TRBJ1-1,TRBV3-1,NA,CASSQGGLEAFF,TGTGCCAGCAGCCAAGGGGGACTTGAAGCTTTCTTT
14,few,TRBJ2-7,TRBV20-1,NA,CSARKRASSYEQYF,TGCAGTGCTAGAAAGCGGGCCTCTTCCTACGAGCAGTACTTC
15,few,TRBJ2-1,TRBV29-1,TRBD2,CSVEEALAGVSEQFF,TGCAGCGTTGAAGAGGCCCTAGCGGGAGTAAGTGAGCAGTTCTTC
13,few,TRBJ2-5,TRBV6-2/TRBV6-3,NA,CASKGDYQETQYF,TGTGCCAGCAAAGGGGACTACCAAGAGACCCAGTACTTC
17,few,TRBJ2-3,TRBV5-4,TRBD2,CASSLRLAGMSTDTQYF,TGTGCCAGCAGCTTAAGACTAGCGGGTATGAGCACAGATACGCAGTATTTT
15,NA,TRBJ1-2,TRBV5-6,NA,CASSPGQPVSYGYTF,TGTGCCAGCAGCCCCGGACAGCCAGTCTCTTATGGCTACACCTTC
12,few,TRBJ2-1,TRBV20-1,TRBD2,CSASRGGNEQFF,TGCAGTGCTAGTCGGGGGGGCAATGAGCAGTTCTTC
16,NA,TRBJ2-1,TRBV2,TRBD2,CASRNLGTSGGNEQFF,TGTGCCAGCAGGAACCTCGGGACTAGCGGGGGGAATGAGCAGTTCTTC
12,NA,TRBJ1-2,TRBV19,TRBD1,CVRPDRGHGYTF,TGTGTCAGGCCCGACAGGGGACACGGCTACACCTTC
17,NA,TRBJ2-3,TRBV5-1,TRBD2,CASSSQPSGGPTDTQYF,TGCGCCAGCAGCTCACAACCTAGCGGGGGACCCACAGATACGCAGTATTTT
13,few,TRBJ2-3,TRBV19,NA,CASSRPHTDTQYF,TGTGCCAGTAGTAGGCCCCACACAGATACGCAGTATTTT
14,NA,TRBJ2-1,TRBV7-9,NA,CASTDVNSYNEQFF,TGTGCCAGCACGGACGTTAATTCCTACAATGAGCAGTTCTTC
16,NA,TRBJ1-1,TRBV4-2,TRBD1,CASSHLNTGGNTEAFF,TGTGCCAGCAGCCATCTTAATACAGGGGGTAACACTGAAGCTTTCTTT
15,few,TRBJ2-1,TRBV6-1,TRBD2,CASSSNSGRANEQFF,TGTGCCAGCAGTAGTAATAGCGGGAGGGCCAATGAGCAGTTCTTC